The 14 T cell receptor beta chains below were found in one sample sequenced in a study of T cell repertoires in cytomegalovirus infection (dated by TCRdb to the late 2010s). TCRdb records Illumina HiSeq 1500 as the sequencer. TCRdb itself trimmed the public reads at Q25 with fastp, ran MiXCR and retained productive beta chains. Each record represents a unique CDR3 protein, reported with the most common genes and DNA among its rows. In all, the sample holds around 450,000 distinct CDR3 sequences, and approximately 31% of those were seen once. Roughly 13% of the sample comes from the top ten. The sequenced sample was PBMCs. The receptor source for this set is a human donor in good health (CMV status not recorded). Some clones in this sample may be carry-over from other donors' samples.

There are many counts of this clonotype. This chain joins TRBV7-2 and TRBJ1-3; no firm D call. Trimming left V 1 base short and J 4 bases short, with 11 bases between. The length of the CDR3 is 15 residues. Looked up from germline, CDR1 is SGHTA and CDR2 is FQGNSA. This CDR3 is CASSLDAFTGNTIYF. In DNA, the CDR3 is TGTGCCAGCAGCTTAGACGCATTCACCGGAAACACCATATATTTT.

V gene TRBV5-6 combines with J gene TRBJ1-6; no clear D. V dropped 0 bases and J dropped 5 bases, with 6 bases sitting between them. In germline, CDR1 is SGHDT, CDR2 YYEEEE. The CDR3 has 14 amino acids. CDR3 bases: TGTGCCAGCAGCTTGGTGCCAAATAATTCACCCCTCCACTTT. It is translated as CASSLVPNNSPLHF.

About this clonotype: A read error may produce the germline difference seen at one junction end. The chain couples TRBV6-6 to TRBJ1-1, with D maybe TRBD1 (6 bases). The CDR3 spans 14 residues. Germline V gives CDR1 MNHNY, CDR2 SVGAGI (reference sequence). Here the CDR3 reads CASSYWGGDSEASF. CDR3 nucleotides: TGTGCCAGCAGTTACTGGGGGGGCGACTCTGAAGCTTCCTTT.

This clonotype was detected only a few times. The chain has TRBV3-1 and TRBJ2-5; 13 bases align to TRBD2. Looked up from germline, CDR1 is LGHDT and CDR2 is YNNKEL (reference sequence). Trimming removed 4 bases from V and 5 bases from J; junction bases left unmatched: 7. This CDR3 contains 16 residues. The chain's CDR3 is CASSLGLAGVRETQYF. The CDR3 DNA is TGTGCCAGCAGCCTCGGACTAGCGGGGGTCAGGGAGACCCAGTACTTC.

V usage is TRBV4-1 and J usage is TRBJ2-5; TRBD2 aligns across 12 bases. The V gene's germline CDR1 is MGHRA and CDR2 YSYEKL. This CDR3 has 16 amino acids. V shed 4 bases, J shed 0 bases, and the junction held 3 bases outside the gene matches. CDR3 sequence: CASSLTSGGNQETQYF. Written as DNA, the CDR3 is TGCGCCAGCAGCCTAACTAGCGGGGGGAACCAAGAGACCCAGTACTTC.

This sequence joins TRBV14 and TRBJ1-2; no firm D call. Trimming took off 0 bases at V and 8 bases at J, with 10 bases between the two ends. The CDR3 totals 13 residues. Germline CDR1 and CDR2: SGHDN and FVKESK. The CDR3 DNA reads as TGTGCCAGCAGCCAAGATGTATCGGGAGGCTACACCTTC. As protein: CASSQDVSGGYTF.

Note on this clonotype: This may stem from a read error, because a much larger clone lies one nucleotide away. This chain connects TRBV7-2 to TRBJ2-5; 9 nucleotides line up with TRBD1. Looked up from germline, CDR1 is SGHTA and CDR2 is FQGNSA. The CDR3 extends over 15 amino acids. The CDR3 loop is CASSLGGQGLKTHYF. The CDR3 nucleotides read TGTGCCAGCAGCTTAGGGGGACAGGGTCTGAAGACCCATTACTTC.

The chain has TRBV19 and TRBJ1-1, with D possibly TRBD1 on 5 matching bases. The CDR3 totals 14 residues. Germline CDR1 and CDR2: LNHDA and SQIVND (reference sequence). V dropped 6 bases and J dropped 1 base, with 12 bases sitting between them. CDR3 sequence: CASSYRPGNTEAFF. The DNA of the CDR3 is TGTGCCAGTAGCTACAGGCCCGGGAACACTGAAGCTTTCTTT.

This clonotype was picked up many times. This sequence joins TRBV7-8 and TRBJ2-2, with D perhaps TRBD1 (5 bases). V was trimmed by 4 bases and J by 7 bases, leaving 10 bases between them. Germline lookup yields CDR1 SGHVS and CDR2 FQNEAQ. CDR3 size: 13 residues. This chain's CDR3 is CASSSGRGGELFF. The DNA of the CDR3 is TGTGCCAGCAGCTCCGGAAGGGGCGGGGAGCTGTTTTTT.

This rearrangement joins TRBV6-6 to TRBJ2-5, with 8 nucleotides matching TRBD1. V trimming: 7 bases; J trimming: 5 bases; junction bases outside the gene matches: 9. This CDR3 comprises 14 residues. CDR1 is MNHNY and CDR2 is SVGAGI in the germline V gene (reference sequence). Here the CDR3 reads CASMPPGGRETQYF. The CDR3 region has the DNA TGTGCCAGCATGCCCCCAGGGGGCAGGGAGACCCAGTACTTC.

The gene calls are TRBV15 and TRBJ1-6; TRBD1 is a possible D gene (6 bases). V dropped 6 bases and J dropped 6 bases, with 12 bases sitting between them. CDR1 and CDR2 from the germline V gene are LNHNV and YYDKDF (reference sequence). The CDR3 runs to 14 residues. CDR3 residues: CATRGQGSNSPLHF. The DNA for the CDR3 is TGTGCCACCAGGGGCCAGGGGAGTAATTCACCCCTCCACTTT.

This clonotype has more than one count but fewer than ten. The chain combines TRBV7-2 with TRBJ2-6, with 8 nucleotides matching TRBD2. Germline CDR1 and CDR2: SGHTA and FQGNSA. Losses at the gene ends were 2 bases for V and 0 bases for J; bases not matched to a gene: 6. The CDR3 is 18 residues long. The CDR3 protein is CASSLSGGAFSGANVLTF. The CDR3 DNA follows: TGTGCCAGCAGCTTATCGGGGGGGGCGTTCTCTGGGGCCAACGTCCTGACTTTC.

This clonotype was observed a few times. The chain couples TRBV14 to TRBJ2-7; D may be TRBD1 or TRBD2 (6 bases each). Germline assignment: CDR1 SGHDN and CDR2 FVKESK. Trimming took 5 bases from V and 5 from J, leaving 19 bases between them. The CDR3 totals 15 residues. The CDR3 DNA sequence: TGTGCCAGCAGCTATGGACAGCCGGGAGTGGACGAGCAGTACTTC. Its translation: CASSYGQPGVDEQYF.

The chain is built from TRBV2 and TRBJ1-1; D is unresolved. There are 16 residues in the CDR3. Germline assignment: CDR1 SNHLY and CDR2 FYNNEI. Trimming removed 0 bases at V and 1 base at J, with 12 bases between. Written as DNA, the CDR3 is TGTGCCAGCAGTGAAGCGCTTCTGGTAGGGAACACTGAAGCTTTCTTT. Its protein product is CASSEALLVGNTEAFF. Complete variable domain (other parts from reference TRBV2 and TRBJ1-1): EPEVTQTPSHQVTQMGQEVILRCVPISNHLYFYWYRQILGQKVEFLVSFYNNEISEKSEIFDDQFSVERPDGSNFTLKIRSTKLEDSAMYFCASSEALLVGNTEAFFGQGTRLTVV.